Below are 13 T cell receptor beta chains sequenced from a single sample in a study of metastatic and nonmetastatic thyroid tumors. Patients had received no treatment of any kind before thyroid surgery. TCRdb re-called the PCR reads via MiXCR. The sample lists tens of thousands of clones, approximately 24% occurring once. The sample comprised blood. The receptors shown here come from a male donor with papillary thyroid cancer or a benign thyroid nodule (not recorded which). Some clones in this sample may be carry-over from other donors' samples.

By share, this clone counts as medium-sized (0.01 to 0.1%). The chain carries TRBV18 and TRBJ1-3, with 7 bases aligning to TRBD1. The CDR3 is 14 amino acids. CDR1 and CDR2 from the germline V gene are KGHSH and LQKENI. J was trimmed by 4 bases and V by 1 base; bases with no gene match: 1. CDR3 sequence: CASSPQGAGNTIYF. CDR3 in DNA: TGTGCCAGCTCACCACAGGGGGCAGGAAACACCATATATTTT.

The chain employs TRBV6-5 and TRBJ2-7; the D is unclear. CDR1 and CDR2 (germline): MNHEY, SVGAGI. V lost 2 bases to trimming and J lost 3 bases, with 2 bases between them. The CDR3 length is 11 residues. The chain's CDR3 is CASSYNYEQYF. The DNA for the CDR3 is TGTGCCAGCAGTTACAACTACGAGCAGTACTTC.

This clone was counted between two and nine times. This may stem from a read error, because a much larger clone lies one nucleotide away. The chain links TRBV5-1 to TRBJ2-4, with 12 bases matching TRBD2. Germline values: CDR1 SGHRS, CDR2 YFSETQ. CDR3 length equals 18 residues. The ends lost 3 bases at V and 4 bases at J; junction bases unmatched: 11. This chain's CDR3 is CASSSLWTSGIRKNIQYF. CDR3 bases: TGCGCCAGCAGCTCCCTATGGACTAGCGGGATAAGAAAAAACATTCAGTACTTC.

A few counts support this clone. The chain has TRBV6-1 and TRBJ2-7, with 7 positions matching TRBD1. The trim removed 2 bases at V and 1 base at J, leaving 5 bases unmatched. Looked up from germline, CDR1 is MNHNS and CDR2 is SASEGT. CDR3 size: 15 residues. CDR3 protein: CASSETTTGSYEQYF. CDR3 DNA sequence: TGTGCCAGCAGTGAAACTACGACAGGGTCCTACGAGCAGTACTTC.

This chain uses TRBV6-2 or TRBV6-3 with TRBJ2-7; TRBD1 might be the D (6 bases). CDR3 length: 15 residues. The germline gives CDR1 MNHEY, CDR2 SVGEGT. The V end was cut by 0 bases, the J end by 3 bases, with 12 bases between. The CDR3 protein is CASSYSGQGSYEQYF. In DNA, the CDR3 is TGTGCCAGCAGTTACTCGGGGCAGGGGAGCTACGAGCAGTACTTC.

The rearrangement uses TRBV20-1 and TRBJ2-3, with D maybe TRBD1 (7 bases). The CDR3 spans 16 residues. Trimming took off 0 bases at V and 5 bases at J, with 18 bases between the two ends. In germline, CDR1 is DFQATT, CDR2 SNEGSKA (reference sequence). This CDR3 is CSARDNGGGRGDTQYF. The CDR3 DNA reads TGCAGTGCTAGAGATAACGGAGGGGGCAGGGGAGATACGCAGTATTTT.

Only one count was recorded for this clone. The chain recombines TRBV30 with TRBJ2-3, with 8 bases that match TRBD2. In germline, CDR1 is GTSNPN, CDR2 SVGIG (reference sequence). This CDR3 contains 15 residues. Trimming removed 0 bases from V and 4 bases from J; junction bases left unmatched: 6. The CDR3 reads CAWSVKIGRADTQYF. CDR3 nucleotide sequence: TGTGCCTGGAGTGTAAAAATCGGGAGGGCAGATACGCAGTATTTT. Supplemented by reference TRBV30 and TRBJ2-3, the full variable domain reads SQTIHQWPATLVQPVGSPLSLECTVEGTSNPNLYWYRQAAGRGLQLLFYSVGIGQISSEVPQNLSASRPQDRQFILSSKKLLLSDSGFYLCAWSVKIGRADTQYFGPGTRLTVL.

This clone turned up a few times. Here the CDR3 reads CASSAAPGQGGELFF. The CDR3 DNA reads as TGTGCCAGCAGCGCTGCTCCGGGACAGGGGGGGGAACTGTTTTTT. The rearrangement joins TRBV2 to TRBJ1-4; 11 bases are a match to TRBD1. The length of the CDR3 is 15 residues. Trimming removed 6 bases from V and 12 bases from J; junction bases left unmatched: 12. Germline V gene lookup returns CDR1 SNHLY and CDR2 FYNNEI.

In DNA, the CDR3 is TGTGCCACCCGAACGGTACAAGGGAGCACTGAAGCTTTCTTT. Its protein is CATRTVQGSTEAFF. The rearrangement links TRBV28 to TRBJ1-1; no firm D call. The CDR3 sequence is 14 residues long. CDR1 is MDHEN, CDR2 SYDVKM, per germline. Trimming pared 10 bases from V and 4 bases from J, leaving 19 bases between.

This clone was seen many times. V gene TRBV20-1 combines with J gene TRBJ2-1, with 15 bases aligning to TRBD2. The CDR3 spans 15 residues. CDR1 is DFQATT and CDR2 is SNEGSKA in the germline V gene (reference sequence). V lost 6 bases, J lost 5 bases, and 5 bases stayed unmatched. The CDR3 is CSARTSGRGNNEQFF. The CDR3 DNA follows: TGCAGTGCGCGGACTAGCGGGAGGGGCAACAATGAGCAGTTCTTC.

There are many counts of this clone. This sequence joins TRBV15 and TRBJ1-4; D is ambiguous. The CDR3 has 19 amino acids. Germline V gene data show CDR1 as LNHNV and CDR2 as YYDKDF (reference sequence). The V end lost 0 bases, the J end lost 2 bases, and 19 bases lay between the germline ends. CDR3 nucleotides: TGTGCCACCAGCAGAGATAGCTCCAGAACTGGGAAGACTAATGAAAAACTGTTTTTT. It encodes CATSRDSSRTGKTNEKLFF.

The chain joins TRBV12-3 or TRBV12-4 to TRBJ2-6, with a weak D call TRBD1 (5 bases). The V gene lost 6 bases and the J gene lost 9 bases, with 18 bases spanning the gap. The CDR3 contains 15 residues. The CDR3, as DNA: TGTGCCAGCAGGCGACAGATATCTGGGTTCAACGTCCTGACTTTC. Protein: CASRRQISGFNVLTF.

In this sample, this clone turned up a few times. This chain links TRBV6-1 with TRBJ2-7; D not certain. Germline CDR1 reads MNHNS; CDR2 reads SASEGT. V was clipped by 5 bases and J by 10 bases, with 18 bases between them. The CDR3 length is 13 residues. CDR3 residues: CASSPAYPTPQYF. The CDR3 DNA sequence: TGTGCCAGCAGTCCCGCTTATCCGACCCCACAGTACTTC.